This TCR beta chain appears in the sequencing data of a study of spatial heterogeneity in lung cancer. Looking at the study overall: Among detected sequences, beta-chain ones consistently exceeded alpha-chain ones in number. TCR and UMI combinations that were unique each appeared, on average, more than ten times in raw reads.

TCRdb reprocessed the 5' RACE reads via MiXCR and lists one record per CDR3 protein. This sample has about 2,200 distinct CDR3 sequences, with roughly 17% found just once. The table lists this clonotype with many counts. Antigen unknown. The J segment lost 6 bases and the V segment lost 2 bases, leaving 4 bases of the junction unmatched. The germline V gene has CDR1 MNHEY and CDR2 SVGAGI. The CDR3 loop spans 14 amino acids. Study-wide results and caveats: Resection saw ubiquitous expanded tumor TCRs appear in blood more than follow-up did.

Time point: sample taken at primary tumor resection. Tumor, nontumor lung or frozen PBMC supplied whole RNA, sequenced without sorting. The approximately 72 donors had untreated early-stage non-small cell lung cancer. The specimen comprised PBMCs, sampled at surgery. This rearrangement joins TRBV6-5 to TRBJ2-3, with 8 bases matching TRBD1. This TCR derives from a male donor with early-stage non-small cell lung cancer. CDR3 residues: CASSYGQGADTQYF. CDR3 nucleotide sequence: TGTGCCAGCAGTTACGGGCAGGGGGCGGATACGCAGTATTTT.